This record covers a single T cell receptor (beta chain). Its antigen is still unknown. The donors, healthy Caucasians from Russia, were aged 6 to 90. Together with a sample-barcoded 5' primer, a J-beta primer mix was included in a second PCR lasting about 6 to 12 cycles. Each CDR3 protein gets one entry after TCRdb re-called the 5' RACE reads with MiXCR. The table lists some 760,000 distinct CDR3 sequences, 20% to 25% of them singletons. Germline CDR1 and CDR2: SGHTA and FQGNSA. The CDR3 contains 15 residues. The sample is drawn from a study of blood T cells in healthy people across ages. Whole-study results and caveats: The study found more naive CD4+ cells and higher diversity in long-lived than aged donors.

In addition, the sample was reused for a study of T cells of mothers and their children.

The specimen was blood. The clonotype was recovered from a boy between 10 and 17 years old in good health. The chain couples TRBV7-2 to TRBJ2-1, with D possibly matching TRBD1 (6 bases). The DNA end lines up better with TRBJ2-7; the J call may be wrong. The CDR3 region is CASSLGPAGAYEQYF. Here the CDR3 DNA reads TGTGCCAGCAGCTTAGGTCCGGCAGGGGCCTACGAGCAGTACTTC.